The rows below give T cell receptor beta chains drawn from one sample of a study of Graves' ophthalmopathy and Graves' hyperthyroidism. TCRdb recomputed calls from the multiplex PCR reads with MiXCR, one row per CDR3 protein. The sample includes about 700,000 distinct CDR3 sequences, just over 40% of them seen just once. Specimen: peripheral blood. Receptors originate from an adult man with Graves' ophthalmopathy. Both conserved end residues are part of each CDR3. D genes are given only for firm matches. Expanded clones are given a class, and other clones once, few, many or no size at all.

v_gene	abundance	d_gene	j_gene	CDR3aa	CDR3nt
TRBV2	many	-	TRBJ2-7	CASSESSYEQYF	TGCGCCAGCAGTGAGTCTAGCTACGAGCAGTACTTC
TRBV7-9	many	TRBD2	TRBJ2-5	CASSLGPSGVSQETQYF	TGTGCCAGCAGCTTAGGCCCTAGCGGGGTGAGCCAAGAGACCCAGTACTTC
TRBV7-2	many	-	TRBJ2-7	CASSLGWDYEQYF	TGTGCCAGCAGCTTAGGGTGGGACTACGAGCAGTACTTC
TRBV9	once	-	TRBJ2-6	CASSGDTGANVLTF	TGTGCCAGCAGCGGCGACACCGGGGCCAACGTCCTGACTTTC
TRBV15	few	-	TRBJ2-1	CATSSSPGSYNEQFF	TGTGCCACCAGCAGTTCCCCCGGCTCCTACAATGAGCAGTTCTTC
TRBV11-1	-	-	TRBJ2-3	CASSLLVADTQYF	TGTGCCAGCAGCTTACTAGTGGCGGATACGCAGTATTTT
TRBV2	many	TRBD2	TRBJ2-7	CASTWTSAYEQYF	TGTGCCAGCACGTGGACTAGCGCCTACGAGCAGTACTTC
TRBV5-1	-	-	TRBJ2-2	CASSLAGGRNTRELFF	TGCGCCAGCAGCTTGGCCGGGGGAAGGAACACCAGGGAGCTGTTTTTT
TRBV20-1	few	TRBD2	TRBJ2-7	CSARVLAGGLITEQYF	TGCAGTGCTAGAGTCCTAGCGGGGGGGCTAATTACCGAGCAGTACTTC
TRBV10-3	-	TRBD2	TRBJ2-1	CASLAGGYNEQFF	TGTGCCAGCCTAGCGGGAGGGTACAATGAGCAGTTCTTC
TRBV10-3	-	-	TRBJ1-2	CAISGSSGGGYTF	TGTGCCATCAGTGGGTCTAGCGGGGGCGGCTACACCTTC
TRBV19	many	-	TRBJ1-5	CASSTPVRSNQPQHF	TGTGCCAGTAGTACCCCCGTGAGAAGCAATCAGCCCCAGCATTTT
TRBV25-1	many	-	TRBJ1-1	CASSSRSLGTEAFF	TGTGCCAGCAGTTCTCGGTCCCTCGGGACTGAAGCTTTCTTT
TRBV25-1	-	TRBD1	TRBJ1-1	CASSIRQGLGAFF	TGTGCCAGCAGTATTCGACAGGGGCTGGGAGCTTTCTTT
TRBV24-1	many	-	TRBJ2-2	CASGTDTGELFF	TGTGCCAGCGGGACAGACACCGGGGAGCTGTTTTTT
TRBV10-3	-	TRBD1	TRBJ1-1	CAISRQGTAEAFF	TGTGCCATCAGTCGACAGGGCACGGCTGAAGCTTTCTTT
TRBV20-1	many	-	TRBJ2-7	CSARDLGGTGQYF	TGCAGTGCTAGAGATCTAGGGGGTACGGGGCAGTACTTC
TRBV7-9	many	-	TRBJ1-4	CASSPRWEEGEKLFF	TGTGCCAGCAGCCCCCGGTGGGAAGAGGGCGAAAAACTGTTTTTT
TRBV20-1	few	-	TRBJ2-2	CSARSLSTDNTGELFF	TGCAGTGCTAGATCCCTCTCGACAGACAACACCGGGGAGCTGTTTTTT
TRBV7-3	few	-	TRBJ1-2	CASSQDPVSGAVFGYTF	TGCGCCAGCAGCCAAGACCCCGTATCGGGGGCTGTCTTTGGCTACACCTTC
TRBV25-1	-	-	TRBJ1-6	CASSAGTQSPLHF	TGTGCCAGCAGTGCAGGGACCCAATCGCCCCTCCACTTT
TRBV11-2	-	-	TRBJ2-2	CAWIGLADANTGELFF	TGTGCCTGGATCGGGTTAGCGGACGCGAACACCGGGGAGCTGTTTTTT
TRBV10-3	-	-	TRBJ2-5	CAIREQGGSETQYF	TGTGCCATCAGGGAGCAGGGAGGCTCAGAGACCCAGTACTTC
TRBV7-2	many	-	TRBJ1-2	CASSSRPVDGYTF	TGTGCCAGCAGTTCGCGCCCCGTAGATGGCTACACCTTC
TRBV19	many	-	TRBJ2-5	CASSSTNQETQYF	TGTGCCAGTAGTAGCACAAACCAAGAGACCCAGTACTTC
TRBV20-1	few	TRBD1	TRBJ1-6	CSARSTGGIGSPLHF	TGCAGTGCTAGATCTACAGGGGGCATCGGTTCACCCCTCCACTTT
TRBV4-1	-	TRBD1	TRBJ1-2	CAWSVGSTGGTYGYTF	TGTGCCTGGAGTGTAGGGTCTACAGGGGGAACTTATGGCTACACCTTC
TRBV9	many	-	TRBJ1-6	CASSRKGMTSPLHF	TGTGCCAGCAGCAGAAAGGGAATGACTTCACCCCTCCACTTT
TRBV2	many	-	TRBJ2-7	CASSEGDVLQQYF	TGTGCCAGCAGTGAAGGGGACGTTCTTCAGCAGTACTTC
TRBV29-1	-	-	TRBJ1-5	CSVEDRGSNQPQHF	TGCAGCGTTGAAGATCGGGGGAGCAATCAGCCCCAGCATTTT